These 17 T cell receptor beta chains came from one sample sequenced in a study of radiation and T cells in renal cell carcinoma. As to treatment: treatment-naive control, cytoreductive nephrectomy. Sequencing was performed with immunoSEQ multiplex PCR; in TCRdb, only in-frame clones are kept and a portion is missing. The table records around 18,000 clones, 45% to 65% of them present only once. The specimen was tumor tissue, collected from a patient whose treatment was nephrectomy without radiotherapy. The receptors stem from a man aged 40-49 years with renal cell carcinoma.

The chain employs TRBV6-1 and TRBJ1-4; 7 nucleotides agree with TRBD1. CDR1 and CDR2 from the germline V gene are MNHNS and SASEGT. V lost 3 bases to trimming and J lost 4 bases; unmatched junction nucleotides: 8. The length of the CDR3 is 16 residues. CDR3 sequence reads: CASSDLMGQLNEKLFF. The CDR3 nucleotides are TGTGCCAGCAGTGATTTAATGGGACAGCTTAATGAAAAACTGTTTTTT.

V gene TRBV5-8 combines with J gene TRBJ2-5; no firm D call. The germline V gene has CDR1 SGHTS and CDR2 YDEGEE. V shed 0 bases and J shed 2 bases, with 8 bases lying between them. This CDR3 is built from 14 residues. CDR3: CASSLVHRQETQYF. In DNA form, the CDR3 reads TGTGCCAGCAGCTTGGTGCATAGGCAAGAGACCCAGTACTTC.

The chain couples TRBV5-1 to TRBJ2-5; 9 nucleotides match TRBD2. Germline V gene data show CDR1 as SGHRS and CDR2 as YFSETQ. V was pared by 2 bases and J by 1 base, with 3 bases of the junction left unmatched. CDR3 length: 15 residues. This CDR3 reads CASSFGAGGQETQYF. The CDR3 DNA follows: TGCGCCAGCAGCTTCGGAGCGGGGGGCCAAGAGACCCAGTACTTC.

The CDR3, as DNA: TGTGCCAGCAGGCTGGCCGGGGGGACTAATGAAAAACTGTTTTTT. It codes for CASRLAGGTNEKLFF. The chain uses TRBV28 and TRBJ1-4; D might be TRBD1 (5 bases). The CDR3 runs to 15 residues. Germline CDR1 reads MDHEN; CDR2 reads SYDVKM. The V end lost 6 bases, the J end lost 2 bases, and 13 bases lay between the germline ends.

This clone was seen more than once but under ten times. V gene TRBV6-5 combines with J gene TRBJ2-6; D remains unclear. With 2 bases removed from V and 0 bases from J, the gap between germline ends came to 5 bases. CDR3 size: 15 residues. Per the germline V gene, CDR1 is MNHEY and CDR2 is SVGAGI. CDR3 DNA: TGTGCCAGCAGTTACGACAACTCTGGGGCCAACGTCCTGACTTTC. Translating it yields CASSYDNSGANVLTF.

The CDR3, as DNA: TGTGCCAGCAGTCCACGAAGCAGCTCCTATAATTCACCCCTCCACTTT. Residues: CASSPRSSSYNSPLHF. The rearrangement joins TRBV28 to TRBJ1-6, with D unclear. Trimming took 5 bases from V and 0 from J, leaving 11 bases between them. Looked up from germline, CDR1 is MDHEN and CDR2 is SYDVKM. This CDR3 comprises 16 residues.

The chain uses TRBV19 and TRBJ1-2, with a possible D match to TRBD1 (6 bases). CDR3 length: 16 amino acids. V lost 6 bases and J 3 bases, leaving 20 bases between the germline ends. Germline V lookup: CDR1 LNHDA, CDR2 SQIVND (reference sequence). The DNA for the CDR3 is TGTGCCAGTAGCCCCAAAAGGACAGCGGTCTACTATGGCTACACCTTC. Amino acids: CASSPKRTAVYYGYTF.

The chain carries TRBV5-1 and TRBJ1-5, with D possibly being TRBD1 (5 bases). Germline V gene lookup returns CDR1 SGHRS and CDR2 YFSETQ. The CDR3 is 14 amino acids. V dropped 3 bases and J dropped 6 bases, with 13 bases sitting between them. CDR3 sequence reads: CASSYGGGGQPQHF. The CDR3 nucleotides read TGCGCCAGCAGCTATGGGGGGGGAGGTCAGCCCCAGCATTTT.

V usage is TRBV19 and J usage is TRBJ1-6, with 11 bases aligning to TRBD1. Trimming took 4 bases from V and 14 from J; bases not matched to a gene: 7. This CDR3 has 14 amino acids. Germline CDR1 LNHDA, CDR2 SQIVND (reference sequence). The CDR3 DNA is TGTGCCAGTAGTACAACCGGGACAGGGGGTACCCTCCACTTT. This gives the protein CASSTTGTGGTLHF. Full variable domain (remainder filled in from reference TRBV19 and TRBJ1-6): DGGITQSPKYLFRKEGQNVTLSCEQNLNHDAMYWYRQDPGQGLRLIYYSQIVNDFQKGDIAEGYSVSREKKESFPLTVTSAQKNPTAFYLCASSTTGTGGTLHFGNGTRLTVT.

The chain carries TRBV7-9 and TRBJ1-4; D unresolved. The germline gives CDR1 SEHNR, CDR2 FQNEAQ (reference sequence). The germline V and J ends were trimmed by 2 bases and 8 bases, with 15 bases remaining between them. This CDR3 contains 15 residues. CDR3 in DNA: TGTGCCAGCAGCTTAAGCCTGGCCCTGGGGGAAAAACTGTTTTTT. This translates into CASSLSLALGEKLFF.

By sample fraction, this clone is medium-sized. This rearrangement joins TRBV5-1 to TRBJ1-5, with D possibly being TRBD1 (6 bases). CDR3 length: 18 residues. Germline V CDR1 and CDR2: SGHRS, YFSETQ. Between the trimmed V and J ends, which lost 1 base and 1 base, there was a span of 18 bases. CDR3 amino acids: CASSLLGGAVGSNQPQHF. CDR3 DNA sequence: TGCGCCAGCAGCTTGCTCGGGGGGGCGGTGGGAAGCAATCAGCCCCAGCATTTT.

The V and J genes are TRBV13 and TRBJ2-7; 11 bases fit TRBD1. The CDR3 length is 16 residues. V shed 7 bases, J shed 4 bases, and the junction held 12 bases outside the gene matches. From germline, CDR1 is PRHDT and CDR2 FYEKMQ (reference sequence). CDR3 nucleotide sequence: TGTGCCAGCACAGCTACGTCCCGGGACAGGGGGTACGAGCAGTACTTC. This sequence encodes CASTATSRDRGYEQYF.

The chain couples TRBV11-2 to TRBJ1-1; 7 bases agree with TRBD1. The V and J ends lost 4 bases and 4 bases, in that order; junction bases with no gene match: 18. Germline-derived CDR1 and CDR2 are SGHAT and FQNNGV. The CDR3 sequence is 18 residues long. The chain's CDR3 is CASSSGRLPDRVGTEAFF. CDR3 nucleotide sequence: TGTGCCAGCAGCTCCGGACGCCTCCCTGACAGGGTTGGCACTGAAGCTTTCTTT.

This clone was observed a few times. The chain carries TRBV6-1 and TRBJ2-2, with a weak D call TRBD1 (6 bases). V was trimmed by 3 bases and J by 3 bases, leaving 11 bases between them. This CDR3 spans 15 amino acids. Per germline, CDR1 MNHNS and CDR2 SASEGT. Here the CDR3 DNA reads TGTGCCAGCAGTGAGGCGACAGGAGACACCGGGGAGCTGTTTTTT. It codes for CASSEATGDTGELFF.

This clone was detected once. The DNA for the CDR3 is TGTGCCAGCAGCCCGGGACTAGCGGGGAACGAGCAGTACTTC. It specifies CASSPGLAGNEQYF. This sequence joins TRBV7-2 and TRBJ2-7; 13 bases are shared with TRBD2. This CDR3 has 14 residues. Germline-derived CDR1 and CDR2 are SGHTA and FQGNSA. V was pared by 5 bases and J by 5 bases, with 3 bases of the junction left unmatched.

This clone was counted only a few times. J is TRBJ1-2 and V is TRBV10-2, with D perhaps TRBD1 (5 bases). Trimming removed 0 bases from V and 8 bases from J, with 10 bases in between. Germline V CDR1 and CDR2: WSHSY, SAAADI. There are 13 residues in the CDR3. Written as DNA, the CDR3 is TGCGCCAGCAGTGAGTCGGGGGGTAGGGGCTACACCTTC. Its translation is CASSESGGRGYTF.

V and J are TRBV20-1 and TRBJ1-2; unclear D gene. Trimming stripped 3 bases from V and 2 bases from J, with 4 bases between. The CDR3 has 11 residues. Germline V gives CDR1 DFQATT, CDR2 SNEGSKA (reference sequence). CDR3 protein: CSASRNYGYTF. The CDR3 region has the DNA TGCAGTGCTAGTAGGAACTATGGCTACACCTTC.